This TCR beta chain derives from a study of cytomegalovirus exposure and HLA in healthy donors. Regarding the study as a whole: A list of 150 to 200 TCR beta chains associated with cytomegalovirus was given.

Some clones are missing from TCRdb's copy, which holds only in-frame ones; the method was immunoSEQ multiplex PCR. The sample lists about 98,000 clones, around 85% occurring once. Worth noting for this clone: Its antigen is unidentified.

Germline-derived CDR1 and CDR2 are MNHEY and SMNVEV (reference sequence). With 2 bases clipped from V and 7 bases from J, the junction kept 10 bases outside the gene matches. The CDR3 has 15 amino acids. The TCR originated in a woman aged 25 to 39 in good health and CMV-seronegative. The rearrangement uses TRBV27 and TRBJ2-5; 7 positions match TRBD2. The specimen was PBMCs. CDR3 nucleotides: TGTGCCAGCAGTTTACAGGGAGGGAAGTGGGGGACCCAGTACTTC. This sequence encodes CASSLQGGKWGTQYF.